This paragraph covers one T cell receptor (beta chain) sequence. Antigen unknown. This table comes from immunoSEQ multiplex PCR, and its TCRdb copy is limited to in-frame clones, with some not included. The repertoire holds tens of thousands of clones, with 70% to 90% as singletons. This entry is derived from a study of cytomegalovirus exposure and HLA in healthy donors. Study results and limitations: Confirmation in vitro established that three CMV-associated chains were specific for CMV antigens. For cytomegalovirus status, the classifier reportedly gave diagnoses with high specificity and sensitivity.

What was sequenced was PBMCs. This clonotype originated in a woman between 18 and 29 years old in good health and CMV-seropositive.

CDR3 sequence (DNA): TGTGCCAGCAGTTTACCAGGGGAACTCGATGAGCAGTTCTTC. It translates to CASSLPGELDEQFF. The chain links TRBV28 to TRBJ2-1; D possibly corresponds to TRBD1 (6 bases). The CDR3 has 14 residues. Germline-derived CDR1 and CDR2 are MDHEN and SYDVKM. V was clipped by 2 bases and J by 8 bases, with 13 bases between them.